The 28 T cell receptor beta chains reported below all come from one sample, sequenced in a study of T cell changes during pregnancy in multiple sclerosis. Sequenced by immunoSEQ multiplex PCR; TCRdb stores in-frame clones only, minus some. The sample yields 100,000 or so clones, approximately 90% seen once. This sample comprised peripheral blood, obtained after pregnancy. These receptors were obtained from a female donor with multiple sclerosis, enrolled in a pregnancy study.

The DNA for the CDR3 is TGTGCCAGCAGCGGGACAGGGCACTCCTACAATGAGCAGTTCTTC. It specifies CASSGTGHSYNEQFF. This rearrangement joins TRBV9 to TRBJ2-1, with 8 positions matching TRBD1. Germline CDR1 SGDLS, CDR2 YYNGEE. Trimming removed 3 bases from V and 0 bases from J; junction bases left unmatched: 2. The CDR3 is 15 amino acids.

This clone appeared once. The J gene is TRBJ1-1, the V gene TRBV6-5; 7 bases match TRBD1. Germline V gene data show CDR1 as MNHEY and CDR2 as SVGAGI. V shed 6 bases and J 1 base; nucleotides not matched to a gene: 8. This CDR3 region has 15 residues. CDR3 protein: CASRYLGTANTEAFF. The CDR3 nucleotides read TGTGCCAGCAGATACCTAGGGACAGCGAACACTGAAGCTTTCTTT.

CDR3 sequence: CASSPLTGGNTEAFF. The DNA of the CDR3 is TGTGCCAGCAGTCCACTGACAGGCGGGAACACTGAAGCTTTCTTT. V gene TRBV6-1 combines with J gene TRBJ1-1; D is possibly TRBD1 (6 bases). V gave up 5 bases and J gave up 1 base, with 14 bases separating them. The CDR3 has 15 amino acids. Germline loops: CDR1 MNHNS, CDR2 SASEGT.

The chain couples TRBV18 to TRBJ2-3; 12 bases match TRBD2. The CDR3 runs to 19 residues. The germline V gene encodes CDR1 KGHSH and CDR2 LQKENI. With 2 bases clipped from V and 2 bases from J, the junction kept 11 bases outside the gene matches. The CDR3 DNA reads TGTGCCAGCTCACCAACTAGCGGGGGGACCCACAGAACCACAGATACGCAGTATTTT. It encodes CASSPTSGGTHRTTDTQYF.

The chain carries TRBV5-4 and TRBJ2-2; TRBD1 might be the D (5 bases). This CDR3 is 15 amino acids long. Germline V gene lookup returns CDR1 SGHNT and CDR2 YYREEE (reference sequence). Trimming removed 1 base from V and 4 bases from J, with 11 bases in between. DNA for the CDR3: TGTGCCAGCAGCTTGATGCAGGGTGGCACCGGGGAGCTGTTTTTT. Its translation is CASSLMQGGTGELFF.

This clone appeared once. The chain is built from TRBV2 and TRBJ2-3, with TRBD2 matching over 9 bases. The CDR3 contains 12 residues. Germline CDR1 and CDR2: SNHLY and FYNNEI. V lost 8 bases to trimming and J lost 6 bases; unmatched junction nucleotides: 3. CDR3 DNA: TGTGCCAGCGAGGGACTAGCCGATACGCAGTATTTT. Translating gives CASEGLADTQYF.

The gene calls are TRBV27 and TRBJ1-2; D is perhaps TRBD1 (5 bases). Germline V gives CDR1 MNHEY, CDR2 SMNVEV (reference sequence). V was pared by 0 bases and J by 7 bases, with 12 bases between. The CDR3 covers 14 residues. CDR3 residues: CASSLSSGSLGYTF. The CDR3 coding sequence is TGTGCCAGCAGTTTATCATCAGGGTCGCTTGGCTACACCTTC.

The chain combines TRBV7-2 with TRBJ2-5; 7 bases line up with TRBD1. The ends lost 5 bases at V and 1 base at J; junction bases unmatched: 7. Looked up from germline, CDR1 is SGHTA and CDR2 is FQGNSA. The CDR3 covers 15 residues. For the CDR3, the DNA is TGTGCCAGCAGCACATTATGGGACAGCCAAGAGACCCAGTACTTC. It yields the protein CASSTLWDSQETQYF.

The chain carries TRBV6-1 and TRBJ1-2; 7 nucleotides match TRBD1. With 0 bases clipped from V and 4 bases from J, the junction kept 5 bases outside the gene matches. This CDR3 region has 15 residues. The V gene's germline CDR1 is MNHNS and CDR2 SASEGT. The CDR3 DNA reads TGTGCCAGCAGTGAAGCTGAGGGGGCAAGCTATGGCTACACCTTC. As protein: CASSEAEGASYGYTF.

J is TRBJ2-2 and V is TRBV28; 8 positions agree with TRBD1. The CDR3 has 15 residues. Trimming at V came to 3 bases and at J to 1 base, leaving 1 base not matched to a gene. Germline V gene sequence: CDR1 MDHEN, CDR2 SYDVKM. CDR3 sequence reads: CASSLTGVNTGELFF. CDR3 sequence (DNA): TGTGCCAGCAGTTTGACAGGGGTGAACACCGGGGAGCTGTTTTTT. Based on the CDR3 plus reference TRBV28 and TRBJ2-2, the full variable domain is DVKVTQSSRYLVKRTGEKVFLECVQDMDHENMFWYRQDPGLGLRLIYFSYDVKMKEKGDIPEGYSVSREKKERFSLILESASTNQTSMYLCASSLTGVNTGELFFGEGSRLTVL.

This chain connects TRBV7-8 to TRBJ2-5; 7 nucleotides align to TRBD2. Germline loops: CDR1 SGHVS, CDR2 FQNEAQ. This CDR3 region has 18 residues. The junction had 17 bases not matched to a gene; V was cut back by 2 bases and J by 5 bases. The CDR3 sequence: CASSLKAVTGGLGETQYF. The DNA for the CDR3 is TGTGCCAGCAGCTTAAAGGCTGTAACAGGCGGACTAGGGGAGACCCAGTACTTC. The variable domain in full, with the rest retrieved from reference TRBV7-8 and TRBJ2-5, is GAGVSQSPRYKVAKRGQDVALRCDPISGHVSLFWYQQALGQGPEFLTYFQNEAQLDKSGLPSDRFFAERPEGSVSTLKIQRTQQEDSAVYLCASSLKAVTGGLGETQYFGPGTRLLVL.

The V and J genes are TRBV10-3 and TRBJ2-1; 12 positions match TRBD2. This CDR3 has 13 amino acids. J lost 9 bases, V lost 7 bases, and 4 bases had no gene match. In germline, CDR1 is ENHRY, CDR2 SYGVKD. The CDR3 DNA reads TGTGCCATCATGACTAGCGGGGGAAGTGAGCAGTTCTTC. It specifies CAIMTSGGSEQFF.

The rearrangement links TRBV28 to TRBJ1-5; D unclear. Trimming took 5 bases from V and 6 from J, leaving 11 bases between them. This CDR3 spans 13 amino acids. Germline CDR1 is MDHEN and CDR2 is SYDVKM. The CDR3 is CASSPGGVQPQHF. CDR3 DNA: TGTGCCAGCAGTCCTGGAGGAGTTCAGCCCCAGCATTTT.

The chain is built from TRBV15 and TRBJ2-3; 8 bases match TRBD2. Trimming removed 3 bases from V and 3 bases from J; junction bases left unmatched: 5. CDR3 length: 15 amino acids. Per the germline V gene, CDR1 is LNHNV and CDR2 is YYDKDF (reference sequence). The CDR3 reads CATSSQREITDTQYF. The CDR3 DNA sequence: TGTGCCACCAGCAGCCAGCGGGAGATAACAGATACGCAGTATTTT.

This chain links TRBV6-6 with TRBJ1-6, with a weak D call TRBD1 (6 bases). V was cut by 6 bases and J by 7 bases, with 13 bases left in between. The CDR3 is made up of 14 amino acids. CDR1 and CDR2 from the germline V gene are MNHNY and SVGAGI (reference sequence). DNA of the CDR3: TGTGCCAGCAGAAAGGACAGCAGAAATTCACCCCTCCACTTT. Encoded protein: CASRKDSRNSPLHF.

The chain has TRBV7-9 and TRBJ1-2, with TRBD1 matching over 8 bases. The germline gives CDR1 SEHNR, CDR2 FQNEAQ (reference sequence). This CDR3 spans 16 amino acids. The junction had 8 bases not matched to a gene; V was cut back by 2 bases and J by 3 bases. The CDR3 coding sequence is TGTGCCAGCAGCTTAATGGACAGGGACAGCCACTATGGCTACACCTTC. It codes for CASSLMDRDSHYGYTF.

The chain joins TRBV5-1 to TRBJ2-7; 7 nucleotides align to TRBD2. The CDR3 consists of 14 residues. Losses at the gene ends were 4 bases for V and 5 bases for J; bases not matched to a gene: 9. Per germline, CDR1 SGHRS and CDR2 YFSETQ. CDR3 in DNA: TGCGCCAGCAGCCCAACCCAGGGAGGGGACGAGCAGTACTTC. Protein sequence: CASSPTQGGDEQYF. Drawing the rest from reference TRBV5-1 and TRBJ2-7, the complete variable domain is KAGVTQTPRYLIKTRGQQVTLSCSPISGHRSVSWYQQTPGQGLQFLFEYFSETQRNKGNFPGRFSGRQFSNSRSEMNVSTLELGDSALYLCASSPTQGGDEQYFGPGTRLTVT.

The V gene is TRBV15, the J gene TRBJ2-3; 11 bases are shared with TRBD1. The CDR3 consists of 16 residues. In germline, CDR1 is LNHNV, CDR2 YYDKDF (reference sequence). With V trimmed by 0 bases and J by 9 bases, 8 bases remained unmatched. The chain's CDR3 is CATSREGQGVTLTQYF. The CDR3 DNA sequence: TGTGCCACCAGCAGAGAGGGACAGGGGGTTACCCTAACGCAGTATTTT.

The chain combines TRBV20-1 with TRBJ2-7; unclear D gene. Germline CDR1 DFQATT, CDR2 SNEGSKA (reference sequence). Trimming left V 3 bases short and J 4 bases short, with 7 bases between. The CDR3 totals 11 residues. CDR3 coding DNA: TGCAGTGCTAGCAAGCCGTACGAGCAGTACTTC. This translates into CSASKPYEQYF.

J is TRBJ2-5 and V is TRBV6-1, with unresolved D. The germline V and J ends were trimmed by 4 bases and 5 bases, with 8 bases remaining between them. Germline V lookup: CDR1 MNHNS, CDR2 SASEGT. CDR3 length equals 12 residues. In nucleotides, the CDR3 is TGTGCCAGCAGTGCCTCCGGGGAGACCCAGTACTTC. Translation gives CASSASGETQYF.

The chain employs TRBV28 and TRBJ1-1; no reliable D call. The CDR3 spans 9 residues. Germline CDR1 is MDHEN and CDR2 is SYDVKM. The V gene lost 10 bases and the J gene lost 5 bases, with 5 bases spanning the gap. The CDR3 DNA reads as TGTGCCATCGGGACTGAAGCTTTCTTT. It specifies CAIGTEAFF.

The V and J genes are TRBV11-3 and TRBJ2-1; possibly TRBD2 for D (7 bases). Per the germline V gene, CDR1 is SGHNT and CDR2 is YENEEA. Trimming removed 5 bases at V and 3 bases at J, with 14 bases between. There are 15 residues in the CDR3. The CDR3 DNA sequence: TGTGCCAGCAGCGGGGGAGGGGGGTTCTACAATGAGCAGTTCTTC. It codes for CASSGGGGFYNEQFF.

The chain recombines TRBV29-1 with TRBJ2-1; D gene unclear. V was cut by 0 bases and J by 1 base, with 7 bases left in between. The CDR3 extends over 14 amino acids. From germline, CDR1 is SQVTM and CDR2 ANQGSEA. The CDR3 DNA follows: TGCAGCGTTGAAGAGGTGACTTCCTACAATGAGCAGTTCTTC. This translates into CSVEEVTSYNEQFF.

The genes are TRBV7-3 and TRBJ2-7; 11 bases fit TRBD2. Per the germline V gene, CDR1 is SGHTA and CDR2 is FQGTGA. The CDR3 is 15 residues long. After removal of 3 bases from V and 1 base from J, the junction contained 2 bases not matched to a gene. The CDR3 is CASSFVAGGSYEQYF. The CDR3 nucleotides are TGTGCCAGCAGCTTCGTAGCGGGAGGGTCCTACGAGCAGTACTTC. The full variable domain, with the rest looked up from reference TRBV7-3 and TRBJ2-7, is GAGVSQTPSNKVTEKGKYVELRCDPISGHTALYWYRQSLGQGPEFLIYFQGTGAADDSGLPNDRFFAVRPEGSVSTLKIQRTERGDSAVYLCASSFVAGGSYEQYFGPGTRLTVT.

About this clone itself: The same CDR3 arises from other DNA sequences in this sample as well. This chain connects TRBV5-1 to TRBJ1-6; 7 bases line up with TRBD1. In germline, CDR1 is SGHRS, CDR2 YFSETQ. V gave up 2 bases and J gave up 2 bases; unmatched junction bases: 1. The length of the CDR3 is 15 residues. DNA of the CDR3: TGCGCCAGCAGCTTAGGACAGGCCTATAATTCACCCCTCCACTTT. Translation gives CASSLGQAYNSPLHF.

This sequence joins TRBV7-2 and TRBJ2-5, with TRBD2 matching 9 bases. Unmatched junction bases numbered 7, after V lost 1 base and J lost 4 bases. Germline CDR1 and CDR2: SGHTA and FQGNSA. This CDR3 comprises 16 residues. DNA for the CDR3: TGTGCCAGCAGCTTAGGTTTGCGGGGGGGCCTAGAGACCCAGTACTTC. Amino acids: CASSLGLRGGLETQYF.

This clone is termed medium-sized. This sequence joins TRBV9 and TRBJ2-5, with TRBD2 identical over 14 bases. This CDR3 is 17 amino acids long. Germline assignment: CDR1 SGDLS and CDR2 YYNGEE. The V segment lost 4 bases and the J segment 2 bases; nucleotides outside the gene matches: 7. DNA for the CDR3: TGTGCCAGCAGCCCATGGGGACTAGCGGGAGATCAAGAGACCCAGTACTTC. Translated, it gives CASSPWGLAGDQETQYF. Together with reference TRBV9 and TRBJ2-5, the CDR3 gives the full variable domain: DSGVTQTPKHLITATGQRVTLRCSPRSGDLSVYWYQQSLDQGLQFLIQYYNGEERAKGNILERFSAQQFPDLHSELNLSSLELGDSALYFCASSPWGLAGDQETQYFGPGTRLLVL.

This clone was counted many times. Distinct nucleotide sequences in the sample also encode this CDR3. The rearrangement uses TRBV27 and TRBJ1-1; D perhaps matches TRBD1 (5 bases). The CDR3 runs to 13 residues. Germline CDR1 is MNHEY and CDR2 is SMNVEV (reference sequence). The ends were cut back, 6 bases at V and 4 bases at J, with 12 bases in the middle. CDR3 nucleotide sequence: TGTGCCAGCAGCTGGGGCAGAGGCACTGAAGCTTTCTTT. This translates into CASSWGRGTEAFF.